One and the same sample provided the 4 T cell receptor beta chains below, sequenced in a study of blood T cell repertoires in COVID-19. The protocol was immunoSEQ multiplex PCR, while the TCRdb copy is restricted to in-frame clones and leaves out a portion. The data contain over 30,000 clones, 75% to 90% of them singletons. Sequencing was done on a sample of peripheral blood. These receptors all stem from a man between 65 and 80 years old with acute or convalescent COVID-19.

The chain joins TRBV18 to TRBJ1-2; 8 positions match TRBD1. CDR3 length equals 14 residues. Trimming at V came to 4 bases and at J to 5 bases, leaving 6 bases not matched to a gene. In germline, CDR1 is KGHSH, CDR2 LQKENI. The CDR3 sequence is CASSLWTGNYGYTF. The CDR3 nucleotides read TGTGCCAGCTCACTTTGGACAGGGAATTATGGCTACACCTTC.

The chain joins TRBV6-1 to TRBJ1-4, with TRBD1 matching 9 bases. V lost 3 bases to trimming and J lost 3 bases; unmatched junction nucleotides: 2. Germline values: CDR1 MNHNS, CDR2 SASEGT. The CDR3 is 15 amino acids. The CDR3 loop is CASSEDRGANEKLFF. CDR3 in DNA: TGTGCCAGCAGTGAGGACAGGGGAGCTAATGAAAAACTGTTTTTT.

The V gene is TRBV19, the J gene TRBJ2-5; D is perhaps TRBD2 (6 bases). In germline, CDR1 is LNHDA, CDR2 SQIVND (reference sequence). This CDR3 contains 13 residues. The CDR3 loop is CATRLGNGETQYF. CDR3 DNA: TGTGCAACCAGACTAGGGAACGGAGAGACCCAGTACTTC.

This clone appeared a single time. The rearrangement joins TRBV9 to TRBJ2-5, with TRBD2 matching over 10 bases. From germline, CDR1 is SGDLS and CDR2 YYNGEE. This CDR3 has 15 residues. With 0 bases clipped from V and 4 bases from J, the junction kept 3 bases outside the gene matches. The CDR3 nucleotides are TGTGCCAGCAGCGTAGGGGCTAGCGGGAGAGAGACCCAGTACTTC. Its protein product is CASSVGASGRETQYF.